The following is a TCR beta chain sequence with its context. The data derive from a study of T cell changes during pregnancy in multiple sclerosis. Clones were sequenced by immunoSEQ multiplex PCR, and TCRdb holds only the in-frame ones, with some missing. The data show about 39,000 clones, with 92% seen just once and 26% held by the top ten. Here the sequenced sample was CD8+ T cells from peripheral blood mononuclear cells, taken before pregnancy. The origin of this receptor is a female donor with multiple sclerosis, enrolled in a pregnancy study.

The CDR3 nucleotides read TGTGCCAGCAGCGTCTTCAGCGGGGGGCCTATGAACACCGGGGAGCTGTTTTTT. Translated: CASSVFSGGPMNTGELFF. This sequence joins TRBV5-6 and TRBJ2-2, with TRBD2 matching 9 bases. The CDR3 sequence is 18 residues long. V gave up 4 bases and J gave up 1 base; unmatched junction bases: 11. The germline V gene has CDR1 SGHDT and CDR2 YYEEEE.